The 9 T cell receptor beta chains below come from one sample, sequenced in a study of cytomegalovirus exposure and HLA in healthy donors. In the PCR, 60 Vbeta and 13 Jbeta primers were used. Clones were sequenced by immunoSEQ multiplex PCR, and TCRdb holds only the in-frame ones, with some missing. Among 85,000 to 130,000 clones listed, about 70% were seen once. Sequencing was carried out using PBMCs. The receptors come from a woman in her 50s in good health and CMV-seropositive.

The J gene is TRBJ2-1, the V gene TRBV6-6; TRBD2 aligns across 13 bases. Losses at the gene ends were 2 bases for V and 6 bases for J; bases not matched to a gene: 4. The germline V gene has CDR1 MNHNY and CDR2 SVGAGI (reference sequence). This CDR3 region has 16 residues. The CDR3 sequence: CASSYPTSGGANEQFF. Here the CDR3 DNA reads TGTGCCAGCAGTTACCCTACTAGCGGGGGGGCCAATGAGCAGTTCTTC.

The J gene is TRBJ2-5, the V gene TRBV5-1; 12 bases fit TRBD2. Losses at the gene ends were 4 bases for V and 5 bases for J; bases not matched to a gene: 3. CDR1 is SGHRS, CDR2 YFSETQ, per germline. The CDR3 contains 14 residues. The CDR3 DNA reads as TGCGCCAGCAGCCTAGCGGGGGGGCGTGAGACCCAGTACTTC. Encoded protein: CASSLAGGRETQYF.

The rearrangement uses TRBV7-9 and TRBJ1-6; D may be TRBD1 (5 bases). The germline gives CDR1 SEHNR, CDR2 FQNEAQ (reference sequence). CDR3 size: 15 residues. The V end was cut by 0 bases, the J end by 5 bases, with 8 bases between. CDR3 loop: CASSLAPTDNSPLHF. CDR3 sequence (DNA): TGTGCCAGCAGCTTAGCGCCGACAGATAATTCACCCCTCCACTTT.

The chain joins TRBV29-1 to TRBJ1-5, with 11 positions matching TRBD1. With 6 bases clipped from V and 5 bases from J, the junction kept 6 bases outside the gene matches. CDR3 length: 14 residues. In germline, CDR1 is SQVTM, CDR2 ANQGSEA. CDR3 residues: CSVGGQGAYQPQHF. CDR3 DNA sequence: TGCAGCGTGGGAGGACAGGGGGCATATCAGCCCCAGCATTTT.

The chain couples TRBV7-9 to TRBJ1-2; no firm D call. CDR3 length equals 13 residues. Trimming left V 1 base short and J 6 bases short, with 9 bases between. CDR1 is SEHNR and CDR2 is FQNEAQ in the germline V gene (reference sequence). This chain's CDR3 is CASSLGREDGYTF. In nucleotides, the CDR3 is TGTGCCAGCAGCTTAGGGCGGGAAGATGGCTACACCTTC. Full variable domain (outside the CDR3, taken from reference TRBV7-9 and TRBJ1-2): DTGVSQNPRHKITKRGQNVTFRCDPISEHNRLYWYRQTLGQGPEFLTYFQNEAQLEKSRLLSDRFSAERPKGSFSTLEIQRTEQGDSAMYLCASSLGREDGYTFGSGTRLTVV.

A single count supports this clone. The chain has TRBV5-1 and TRBJ1-5; TRBD1 agrees at 10 bases. The CDR3 has 15 amino acids. CDR1 is SGHRS and CDR2 is YFSETQ in the germline V gene. V lost 4 bases to trimming and J lost 9 bases; unmatched junction nucleotides: 10. The CDR3 loop is CASSSPGTGVGPQHF. The DNA for the CDR3 is TGCGCCAGCAGCAGTCCCGGGACAGGGGTCGGGCCCCAGCATTTT.

The gene calls are TRBV28 and TRBJ2-5; the D gene is possibly TRBD1 (6 bases). CDR3 length: 15 residues. The germline gives CDR1 MDHEN, CDR2 SYDVKM. The ends were cut back, 6 bases at V and 5 bases at J, with 19 bases in the middle. The CDR3 reads CASSPNRAGVETQYF. As DNA, the CDR3 is TGTGCCAGCAGCCCTAATCGGGCAGGGGTGGAGACCCAGTACTTC.

This sequence joins TRBV7-2 and TRBJ1-5; D unclear. Between the trimmed V and J ends, which lost 6 bases and 10 bases, there was a span of 13 bases. Germline V gene lookup returns CDR1 SGHTA and CDR2 FQGNSA. This CDR3 contains 12 residues. The chain's CDR3 is CASSHGGAPQHF. For the CDR3, the DNA is TGTGCCAGCAGTCATGGAGGTGCACCCCAGCATTTT. The full variable domain, its missing parts supplied by reference TRBV7-2 and TRBJ1-5, is GAGVSQSPSNKVTEKGKDVELRCDPISGHTALYWYRQSLGQGLEFLIYFQGNSAPDKSGLPSDRFSAERTGGSVSTLTIQRTQQEDSAVYLCASSHGGAPQHFGDGTRLSIL.

This clone was counted between two and nine times. The chain is built from TRBV13 and TRBJ2-5; 8 positions match TRBD2. Germline CDR1 is PRHDT and CDR2 is FYEKMQ (reference sequence). This CDR3 has 14 amino acids. J was trimmed by 4 bases and V by 7 bases; bases with no gene match: 8. The CDR3 DNA sequence: TGTGCCAGCACCAAAGCGGGGGTCGTAGAGACCCAGTACTTC. Amino acid sequence: CASTKAGVVETQYF.